Each of the 27 T cell receptor beta chains below was sequenced from the same sample in a study of regulatory T cells in long-lasting Graves disease. Noted time point: newly diagnosed GD, antithyroid drugs for less than 3 months. The authors made the TCR library using RNA they extracted from PBMCs. Investigators prepared the TCR beta libraries by applying iRepertoire HTBI primers and Arm-PCR of CDR3 regions. TCRdb independently ran MiXCR on the multiplex PCR reads; one entry per CDR3 protein. This sample has around 460,000 distinct CDR3 sequences, with around 15% found just once. The data were also submitted as part of a second study, on T cells in Graves' hyperthyroidism and ophthalmopathy.

The sequenced sample was peripheral blood mononuclear cells (PBMCs), obtained at new diagnosis, from a patient treated with antithyroid drugs. The receptors stem from a woman in her forties or fifties with Graves disease.

This clonotype was recorded many times. This rearrangement joins TRBV12-3 or TRBV12-4 to TRBJ1-2, with D unresolved. The CDR3 is 15 residues long. The V gene lost 2 bases and the J gene lost 0 bases, with 10 bases spanning the gap. This CDR3 is CASSLSRTTNYGYTF. The DNA for the CDR3 is TGTGCCAGCAGTTTATCTAGGACGACTAACTATGGCTACACCTTC.

This clonotype was recorded many times. The rearrangement uses TRBV29-1 and TRBJ2-3; D ambiguous. The V end lost 0 bases, the J end lost 2 bases, and 9 bases lay between the germline ends. The CDR3 runs to 14 residues. CDR1 is SQVTM and CDR2 is ANQGSEA in the germline V gene. The CDR3 DNA is TGCAGCGTTGAAGATCCACAGCACACAGATACGCAGTATTTT. Translated, it gives CSVEDPQHTDTQYF.

The V gene is TRBV10-3, the J gene TRBJ2-5; 9 bases match TRBD1. The ends lost 6 bases at V and 5 bases at J; junction bases unmatched: 7. The CDR3 has 14 amino acids. Germline V gene lookup returns CDR1 ENHRY and CDR2 SYGVKD. The CDR3 nucleotides read TGTGCCATCAGCCCGGGACAGGGTTACGAGACCCAGTACTTC. Translated, it gives CAISPGQGYETQYF.

This clonotype came up many times. V is TRBV18 and J is TRBJ1-1, with no clear D. The CDR3 loop spans 14 amino acids. Trimming removed 3 bases from V and 2 bases from J, with 10 bases in between. Germline V gives CDR1 KGHSH, CDR2 LQKENI. CDR3 coding DNA: TGTGCCAGCTCACCGACCGGGAGAAACACTGAAGCTTTCTTT. This translates into CASSPTGRNTEAFF. The whole variable domain, filled in from reference TRBV18 and TRBJ1-1, reads NAGVMQNPRHLVRRRGQEARLRCSPMKGHSHVYWYRQLPEEGLKFMVYLQKENIIDESGMPKERFSAEFPKEGPSILRIQQVVRGDSAAYFCASSPTGRNTEAFFGQGTRLTVV.

In regard to this clonotype: A much larger clone lies one base from this, so it may be a read error. The chain carries TRBV2 and TRBJ1-5; 7 nucleotides align to TRBD1. Germline CDR1 reads SNHLY; CDR2 reads FYNNEI. The CDR3 is made up of 14 amino acids. CDR3 region: CASLDRSFNQPRHF. CDR3 in DNA: TGTGCCAGCCTGGACAGGAGCTTCAATCAGCCCCGGCATTTT.

This clonotype was found many times. V usage is TRBV2 and J usage is TRBJ1-4, with 9 positions matching TRBD1. The V segment lost 6 bases and the J segment 8 bases; nucleotides outside the gene matches: 10. Germline CDR1 reads SNHLY; CDR2 reads FYNNEI. The CDR3 loop spans 15 amino acids. DNA for the CDR3: TGTGCCAGCAGCCCCATCGGACAGGGGAGCGAAAAACTGTTTTTT. It is translated as CASSPIGQGSEKLFF.

V and J are TRBV13 and TRBJ2-5, with 9 bases matching TRBD2. V was clipped by 2 bases and J by 5 bases; unmatched bases: 6. This CDR3 is 15 amino acids long. CDR1 PRHDT and CDR2 FYEKMQ come from the germline V gene (reference sequence). The CDR3 spells CASSLRAGGIETQYF. The CDR3 region has the DNA TGTGCCAGCAGCTTAAGGGCGGGAGGGATCGAGACCCAGTACTTC.

The table lists this clonotype with a few counts. It may be a read error: a sequence one base away is much more abundant. This chain links TRBV5-1 with TRBJ2-2; D gene ambiguous. Deletions cut 2 bases from V and 4 bases from J, with 12 bases between. The CDR3 runs to 15 residues. In germline, CDR1 is SGHRS, CDR2 YFSETQ. CDR3 region: CASSFVGASTGELFF. DNA of the CDR3: TGCGCCAGCAGCTTCGTGGGCGCGAGCACCGGGGAGCTGTTTTTT.

This clonotype was seen ten or more times. The CDR3 spells CASTGIQPGRSTDTQYF. In DNA, the CDR3 is TGTGCCAGCACAGGAATCCAACCGGGACGGAGCACAGATACGCAGTATTTT. V usage is TRBV6-1 and J usage is TRBJ2-3; D is tentatively TRBD1 or TRBD2 (5 bases each). V shed 7 bases and J shed 0 bases, with 20 bases lying between them. CDR1 MNHNS and CDR2 SASEGT come from the germline V gene. This CDR3 has 17 amino acids.

Note on this clonotype: A much more abundant neighbour one base away suggests this may be a read error. The V call is TRBV18, the J call TRBJ2-1; tentative D call: TRBD2 (5 bases). CDR3 size: 13 residues. CDR1 is KGHSH and CDR2 is LQKENI in the germline V gene. Trimming removed 4 bases from V and 8 bases from J, with 12 bases in between. The CDR3 loop reads CASSLPTRDEQFF. Here the CDR3 DNA reads TGTGCCAGCTCACTCCCGACGAGGGATGAGCAGTTCTTC.

This clonotype was seen a few times. The V and J genes are TRBV6-2 or TRBV6-3 and TRBJ2-5; perhaps TRBD2 as D (6 bases). Germline loops: CDR1 MNHEY, CDR2 SVGEGT. The CDR3 runs 14 residues. Trimming pared 0 bases from V and 5 bases from J, leaving 10 bases between. CDR3 bases: TGTGCCAGCAGTTACTCGGGGGGTGAGGAGACCCAGTACTTC. This gives the protein CASSYSGGEETQYF.

This clonotype was detected only a few times. The rearrangement joins TRBV30 to TRBJ1-2, with D perhaps TRBD1 (6 bases). V was cut by 0 bases and J by 2 bases, with 13 bases left in between. The length of the CDR3 is 15 residues. The germline gives CDR1 GTSNPN, CDR2 SVGIG (reference sequence). In DNA form, the CDR3 reads TGTGCCTGGAGTGTACGACAGGAAACAAACTATGGCTACACCTTC. It is translated as CAWSVRQETNYGYTF.

This clonotype has at least ten counts. The CDR3 region is CASSIPSKSNQPQHF. The CDR3 bases are TGTGCCAGCAGTATTCCCTCCAAGAGCAATCAGCCCCAGCATTTT. This sequence joins TRBV28 and TRBJ1-5; no clear D. The CDR3 totals 15 residues. The V gene's germline CDR1 is MDHEN and CDR2 SYDVKM. The ends were cut back, 5 bases at V and 1 base at J, with 12 bases in the middle. Complete variable domain (other parts from reference TRBV28 and TRBJ1-5): DVKVTQSSRYLVKRTGEKVFLECVQDMDHENMFWYRQDPGLGLRLIYFSYDVKMKEKGDIPEGYSVSREKKERFSLILESASTNQTSMYLCASSIPSKSNQPQHFGDGTRLSIL.

In its sample, this clonotype was seen many times. The rearrangement links TRBV5-5 to TRBJ2-7, with 9 bases matching TRBD2. V lost 1 base to trimming and J lost 2 bases; unmatched junction nucleotides: 7. From germline, CDR1 is SGHKS and CDR2 YYEKEE (reference sequence). The CDR3 sequence is 16 residues long. DNA for the CDR3: TGTGCCAGCAGCTTGCATCCAGCGGGAGGTCCCTACGAGCAGTACTTC. Translating gives CASSLHPAGGPYEQYF.

The sample holds many counts of this clonotype. The V call is TRBV28, the J call TRBJ2-7, with 8 positions matching TRBD1. This CDR3 has 14 amino acids. Unmatched junction bases numbered 8, after V lost 7 bases and J lost 3 bases. Germline V gene lookup returns CDR1 MDHEN and CDR2 SYDVKM. The CDR3 sequence: CASTSGTGLYEQYF. CDR3 DNA sequence: TGTGCCAGCACCTCCGGGACAGGACTCTACGAGCAGTACTTC. The complete variable domain, with remaining parts taken from reference TRBV28 and TRBJ2-7, reads DVKVTQSSRYLVKRTGEKVFLECVQDMDHENMFWYRQDPGLGLRLIYFSYDVKMKEKGDIPEGYSVSREKKERFSLILESASTNQTSMYLCASTSGTGLYEQYFGPGTRLTVT.

This clonotype showed up many times. The chain carries TRBV6-5 and TRBJ2-3, with TRBD2 matching 14 bases. The junction had 7 bases not matched to a gene; V was cut back by 2 bases and J by 0 bases. CDR1 is MNHEY, CDR2 SVGAGI, per germline. The CDR3 length is 19 residues. The CDR3 sequence is CASSYPTSGRGSSTDTQYF. The CDR3, as DNA: TGTGCCAGCAGTTACCCGACTAGCGGGAGGGGGTCTAGCACAGATACGCAGTATTTT.

This clonotype has at least ten counts. This chain joins TRBV18 and TRBJ1-4, with D maybe TRBD1 (5 bases). With 2 bases removed from V and 6 bases from J, the gap between germline ends came to 10 bases. CDR1 is KGHSH, CDR2 LQKENI, per germline. This CDR3 is 14 amino acids long. CDR3: CASSPGGLDEKLFF. CDR3 nucleotides: TGTGCCAGCTCACCAGGGGGTCTGGATGAAAAACTGTTTTTT.

This chain uses TRBV2 with TRBJ2-3; D gene ambiguous. Germline lookup yields CDR1 SNHLY and CDR2 FYNNEI. The length of the CDR3 is 15 residues. V lost 10 bases, J lost 1 base, and 18 bases lay in between. CDR3 bases: TGTGCCACCTACGACGGCTTAGCCGGCACAGATACGCAGTATTTT. Translating it yields CATYDGLAGTDTQYF.

This sequence joins TRBV29-1 and TRBJ1-2; D gene unclear. The CDR3 runs 11 residues. From germline, CDR1 is SQVTM and CDR2 ANQGSEA. The ends were cut back, 5 bases at V and 3 bases at J, with 7 bases in the middle. For the CDR3, the DNA is TGCAGCGTTTCTACAGACTATGGCTACACCTTC. This gives the protein CSVSTDYGYTF.

This clonotype has ten or more counts. The chain recombines TRBV2 with TRBJ1-5; tentative D call: TRBD1 (6 bases). Trimming left V 3 bases short and J 4 bases short, with 22 bases between. The CDR3 runs 18 residues. Germline CDR1 SNHLY, CDR2 FYNNEI. For the CDR3, the DNA is TGTGCCAGCAGTGATTTGACAATTTGGGGACATCCTAATCAGCCCCAGCATTTT. It encodes CASSDLTIWGHPNQPQHF. Combining the CDR3 with reference TRBV2 and TRBJ1-5 gives the whole variable domain EPEVTQTPSHQVTQMGQEVILRCVPISNHLYFYWYRQILGQKVEFLVSFYNNEISEKSEIFDDQFSVERPDGSNFTLKIRSTKLEDSAMYFCASSDLTIWGHPNQPQHFGDGTRLSIL.

This clonotype was detected many times. One end of the junction fails to match germline, which may point to a read error. The chain combines TRBV7-9 with TRBJ2-3, with TRBD1 matching 10 bases. In germline, CDR1 is SEHNR, CDR2 FQNEAQ (reference sequence). This CDR3 has 14 residues. CDR3 residues: CASSSGQGADTQYF. In DNA form, the CDR3 reads TGCGCCAGCAGCTCAGGACAGGGGGCAGATACGCAGTATTTT. Based on the CDR3 plus reference TRBV7-9 and TRBJ2-3, the full variable domain is DTGVSQNPRHKITKRGQNVTFRCDPISEHNRLYWYRQTLGQGPEFLTYFQNEAQLEKSRLLSDRFSAERPKGSFSTLEIQRTEQGDSAMYLCASSSGQGADTQYFGPGTRLTVL.

This clonotype was recorded at least ten times. V usage is TRBV6-2 or TRBV6-3 and J usage is TRBJ2-3, with 7 nucleotides matching TRBD2. The CDR3 totals 15 residues. CDR1 MNHEY and CDR2 SVGEGT come from the germline V gene. J gave up 4 bases and V 1 base, and 5 bases lay outside the gene matches. As DNA, the CDR3 is TGTGCCAGCAGTTACTTGGCGGGAGTCTCAGATACGCAGTATTTT. This sequence encodes CASSYLAGVSDTQYF.

This clonotype came up many times. The DNA of the CDR3 is TGTGCCAGCTCACAGGGACAGACGAACACTGAAGCTTTCTTT. Its translation: CASSQGQTNTEAFF. This chain links TRBV18 with TRBJ1-1, with TRBD1 identical over 7 bases. Germline-derived CDR1 and CDR2 are KGHSH and LQKENI. V was pared by 4 bases and J by 1 base, with 3 bases of the junction left unmatched. This CDR3 contains 14 residues.

The table lists this clonotype with a few counts. The chain combines TRBV6-5 with TRBJ2-1; a weak D match, TRBD2 (6 bases). CDR1 MNHEY and CDR2 SVGAGI come from the germline V gene. The V end lost 2 bases, the J end lost 6 bases, and 8 bases lay between the germline ends. The CDR3 loop spans 13 amino acids. The CDR3: CASSYETSNEQFF. DNA of the CDR3: TGTGCCAGCAGTTACGAGACTAGCAATGAGCAGTTCTTC.

This clonotype has ten or more counts. The rearrangement joins TRBV5-1 to TRBJ2-7; 8 bases align to TRBD2. The CDR3 spans 15 residues. Germline V gene lookup returns CDR1 SGHRS and CDR2 YFSETQ. Unmatched junction bases numbered 6, after V lost 4 bases and J lost 0 bases. CDR3: CASSSRRGASYEQYF. In DNA, the CDR3 is TGCGCCAGCAGCAGCCGGCGGGGGGCCTCCTACGAGCAGTACTTC.

This clonotype was observed at least ten times. The chain links TRBV3-1 to TRBJ2-2, with 8 nucleotides matching TRBD1. CDR1 is LGHDT and CDR2 is YNNKEL in the germline V gene (reference sequence). J gave up 4 bases and V 3 bases, and 4 bases lay outside the gene matches. The CDR3 sequence is 15 residues long. The CDR3: CASSQAGGLTGELFF. In DNA, the CDR3 is TGTGCCAGCAGCCAGGCAGGGGGCCTCACCGGGGAGCTGTTTTTT.

The table lists this clonotype with many counts. The CDR3: CASSLTSGTIITGELFF. The CDR3 DNA reads TGTGCCAGCAGCTTAACTAGCGGGACAATTATCACCGGGGAGCTGTTTTTT. The chain is built from TRBV7-9 and TRBJ2-2; 10 bases are shared with TRBD2. J gave up 4 bases and V 2 bases, and 7 bases lay outside the gene matches. CDR1 and CDR2 from the germline V gene are SEHNR and FQNEAQ (reference sequence). This CDR3 comprises 17 residues.